This TCR beta chain was captured by sequencing in a study of shared clonotypes between healthy human individuals (dated by TCRdb to the early 2020s). General notes on the study: Three men and a couple of women, aged 18 to 49 years, made up the cohort. Per donor, three plates each were used for CD4 naive and CD4 memory, two for CD8 naive, and one for CD8 memory. Per donor, leukapheresis produced somewhere between about 0.94 and 9 billion PBMCs. The study deeply sequenced blood TCR repertoires of five healthy adults to estimate repertoire size and the extent of clonotype sharing between individuals. Libraries were prepared and TCR repertoires were sequenced by different laboratories using diverse techniques, in order to increase sequencing depth and limit assay-specific biases. Overall study results and their limits: The small number of donors limited the genetic and exposure-history diversity represented. Sampling was limited to blood, and TCR repertoires in tissue likely differ from TCR repertoires in blood. Larger estimated clonotype richness was generally found for naive subsets than for memory subsets. Even with the large sequencing depth, rarefaction of the sorted-subset datasets indicated that sequencing was incomplete. When a few donors were compared, the shared fraction of clonotypes was around 5.1% for naive CD4, 3.5% for naive CD8, 2% to 2.5% for memory CD4, and under 0.5% for memory CD8. Compared with non-shared clonotypes, clonotypes shared by all four sorted-subset donors had higher generation probabilities. Pairwise subsampling indicated that sequencing depth was expected to affect the degree of clonotype sharing among donors.

TCR CDR3 regions were amplified from genomic DNA by multiplex PCR using the deep immunoSEQ assay. Genomic DNA extracted from each cell subset was distributed evenly over all wells of several immunoSEQ 96-well plates, and each plate served as one replicate. For sorted subsets, around 0.2 ug of genomic DNA, equivalent to 25,000 to 35,000 T cell genomes, went into each replicate PCR. Purified libraries were measured with a Qubit 3.0 fluorometer, size-checked on a Bioanalyzer 2100, and measured again with the KAPA Library Quantification kit. Every immunoSEQ 96-well plate was sequenced on a separate single-read 150-cycle Illumina NextSeq 550 flow cell. The published analysis was carried out like this. The immunoSEQ output contained only junctional sequences without quality scores, so filtering could not match that applied to full-length reads. Sequences were annotated with PyIR, a Python wrapper for IgBLAST v1.9, and V/J genes and CDR3 were assigned using IMGT germline references. Any read was removed if the V/J assignment was weak (E-value above 1e-6), the CDR3 was missing, or the read contained stop codons, out-of-frame junctions, or ambiguous translated residues. V3J clonotypes were defined as sequences sharing the same inferred V gene, J gene, and CDR3 amino acid sequence. The percentage overlap between two repertoires was calculated by dividing the number of shared unique clonotypes by the size of the smaller repertoire. Repertoire richness was assessed with RTK rarefaction, the Chao1 estimator, and Recon v2.1 estimates of unobserved clonotypes. Generation probabilities were computed with OLGA for all TCRbeta clonotypes obtained by the gDNA method from several donors. The source is immuneACCESS, and TCRdb retained only in-frame sequences with V and J called. Part of the clones is not carried over; for the studies checked, unresolved V genes explain less than half of this, and the remainder is unexplained. V and J calls and clone size are as listed in that table; D and trimming were resolved from the DNA. Present in this sample are 2 million to 3 million clones, under 95% of which were seen just once. Around 0.4% of the sample belongs to the ten largest clones.

Healthy HIV-negative adults with no recently reported acute infections or vaccinations were included as donors. Every donor was a Caucasian adult residing in Nashville, Tennessee, USA. CD4+ T cells were enriched through magnetic negative selection, after which naive cells were positively selected on CD45RA and the remaining negative fraction served as the memory subset. Blood was collected by leukapheresis, and PBMCs were isolated by Ficoll-Histopaque density gradient centrifugation and then cryopreserved in liquid nitrogen vapor phase. Analytical flow cytometry was used to check the purity and quantity of every magnetically sorted T cell population. From each sorted fraction, genomic DNA was isolated and quantified by UV absorbance on a Nanodrop 2000c. This clone was observed once. It has no known antigen specificity. No much larger clone exists at a distance of one base, and base qualities are not known.

The CDR3 numbers 14 residues from cysteine through phenylalanine. The entry retains the CDR3 DNA only, 42 bases that are in frame from base 1. The germline V gene (reference sequence) supplies CDR1 LNHDA and CDR2 SQIVND. For this chain, trimming is 6 bases at the V end and 2 bases at the J end, and the number of junction bases without a gene match is 5. Sequencing was done on a sample of naive CD4+ T cells from PBMCs. This sample's cell subset or site label indicates: CD45RA+ positively selected. This receptor chain uses TRBV19 and TRBJ1-2; 8 bases in between match TRBD1. The sequence derives from a man younger than 35 in good health. Some clones in this sample may be carry-over from other donors' samples. The sequenced DNA is TGTGCCAGTAGGGGGGACAGGACCAACTATGGCTACACCTTC. Its translation reads: CASRGDRTNYGYTF.